The 27 T cell receptor beta chains below all came from one sample that was sequenced in a study of PD-1 blockade in classical Hodgkin lymphoma (dated by TCRdb to the early 2020s). The protocol used for the library was the immunoSEQ multiplex PCR assay. TCRdb holds this immuneACCESS table with in-frame rearrangements only. Some clones are missing; in checked studies, unresolved V genes explain under half, and the rest has no known cause. A total of tens of thousands of clones appear in this sample, roughly 89% of them only once. Around 1.7% of the sample goes to the ten largest clones. The time point label corresponds to: cycle 1 day 1 (C1D1), immediately before nivolumab initiation. Relapse after autologous stem cell transplantation had occurred in all trial patients, and cohorts A, B and C were distinguished by prior brentuximab vedotin exposure. A Miltenyi CD4+ T cell isolation kit was used for magnetic negative selection to purify CD4+ T cells from thawed PBMCs.

Specimen: CD4+ T cells from blood, collected at baseline. Receptors were obtained from a human donor with classical Hodgkin lymphoma.

This chain uses TRBV11-1 with TRBJ2-7, with D perhaps TRBD2 (5 bases). Per the germline V gene, CDR1 is SGHAT and CDR2 is FQDESV (reference sequence). The CDR3 is 13 amino acids. The V and J ends lost 0 bases and 6 bases respectively, with 9 bases between them. CDR3 in amino acids: CASSLAPSLEQYF. The CDR3, as DNA: TGTGCCAGCAGCTTAGCGCCTAGCCTCGAGCAGTACTTC.

The genes are TRBV6-6 and TRBJ1-5; D is possibly TRBD1 (5 bases). Germline CDR1 reads MNHNY; CDR2 reads SVGAGI (reference sequence). The V gene lost 2 bases and the J gene lost 5 bases, with 10 bases spanning the gap. The CDR3 extends over 14 amino acids. CDR3 region: CASSYQGTDQPQHF. DNA for the CDR3: TGTGCCAGCAGTTACCAGGGAACTGATCAGCCCCAGCATTTT.

The rearrangement uses TRBV4-2 and TRBJ1-2; weak D call: TRBD1 (6 bases). V was pared by 4 bases and J by 4 bases, with 19 bases between. Germline CDR1 LGHNA, CDR2 YNFKEQ. This CDR3 region has 16 residues. The CDR3 loop is CASSLYRETGFYGYTF. The CDR3 DNA follows: TGTGCCAGCAGCCTCTACCGGGAAACAGGGTTCTATGGCTACACCTTC.

In its sample, this clone was seen a few times. This chain connects TRBV7-3 to TRBJ2-5; D remains ambiguous. CDR3 size: 13 residues. CDR1 is SGHTA, CDR2 FQGTGA, per germline. Trimming pared 2 bases from V and 2 bases from J, leaving 6 bases between. CDR3 bases: TGTGCCAGCAGCTTATACGGACAAGAGACCCAGTACTTC. Translating it yields CASSLYGQETQYF.

J is TRBJ2-7 and V is TRBV27; D is uncertain. V dropped 6 bases and J dropped 0 bases, with 15 bases sitting between them. The germline CDR1 and CDR2 sequences are MNHEY and SMNVEV (reference sequence). The CDR3 contains 15 residues. CDR3 protein: CASRIGPSSSYEQYF. DNA of the CDR3: TGTGCCAGCAGGATTGGACCCTCCAGCTCCTACGAGCAGTACTTC.

The rearrangement links TRBV9 to TRBJ1-1; D ambiguous. The CDR3 covers 14 residues. V gave up 6 bases and J gave up 0 bases, with 12 bases separating them. Germline values: CDR1 SGDLS, CDR2 YYNGEE. This CDR3 is CASTQQSMNTEAFF. CDR3 nucleotides: TGTGCCAGCACCCAACAATCTATGAACACTGAAGCTTTCTTT.

The gene calls are TRBV6-1 and TRBJ1-2; 9 bases are a match to TRBD1. The germline V gene has CDR1 MNHNS and CDR2 SASEGT. The ends lost 3 bases at V and 7 bases at J; junction bases unmatched: 12. There are 16 residues in the CDR3. CDR3 nucleotides: TGTGCCAGCAGTGAGTGGATACAGGGGGCGCAGAGTGGCTACACCTTC. Its translation is CASSEWIQGAQSGYTF.

J is TRBJ2-6 and V is TRBV5-1; the D call may be TRBD1 or TRBD2 (5 bases each). The CDR3 length is 16 residues. Germline CDR1 SGHRS, CDR2 YFSETQ. V shed 0 bases and J shed 4 bases, with 11 bases lying between them. In DNA, the CDR3 is TGCGCCAGCAGCTTGGAGGTAGGGACGGGGGCCAACGTCCTGACTTTC. Amino acid sequence: CASSLEVGTGANVLTF.

The chain joins TRBV7-9 to TRBJ2-3; TRBD1 or TRBD2 may be the D gene (5 bases each). This CDR3 is built from 13 residues. Germline assignment: CDR1 SEHNR and CDR2 FQNEAQ (reference sequence). Trimming removed 5 bases from V and 8 bases from J, with 14 bases in between. The DNA of the CDR3 is TGTGCCAGCAGCCCCGTGGGGGTTCTTACGCAGTATTTT. Its translation is CASSPVGVLTQYF.

In this sample, this clone turned up once. CDR3 region: CARGEQRWTYEQYF. In nucleotides, the CDR3 is TGCGCCAGGGGGGAGCAGCGGTGGACCTACGAGCAGTACTTC. This chain connects TRBV10-1 to TRBJ2-7; possibly TRBD1 or TRBD2 for D (5 bases each). Trimming cost V 9 bases and J 2 bases, with 17 bases left between them. CDR1 and CDR2 (germline): WNHNN, SYGVQD (reference sequence). The CDR3 covers 14 residues.

For the CDR3, the DNA is TGCGCCAGCAGCTTGGTAGGGTTCGGAAACACCATATATTTT. Amino acid sequence: CASSLVGFGNTIYF. The chain has TRBV5-1 and TRBJ1-3, with D unresolved. The CDR3 has 14 amino acids. Trimming removed 0 bases from V and 4 bases from J, with 8 bases in between. The germline V gene encodes CDR1 SGHRS and CDR2 YFSETQ.

The V gene is TRBV7-6, the J gene TRBJ2-2, with D tentatively TRBD2 (5 bases). The CDR3 contains 15 residues. V was trimmed by 7 bases and J by 0 bases, leaving 12 bases between them. Looked up from germline, CDR1 is SGHVS and CDR2 is FNYEAQ. The CDR3 sequence: CASTSSGANTGELFF. CDR3 nucleotides: TGTGCCAGCACCTCCTCCGGGGCGAACACCGGGGAGCTGTTTTTT.

The J gene is TRBJ1-2, the V gene TRBV6-5; TRBD1 might be the D (6 bases). V dropped 8 bases and J dropped 2 bases, with 9 bases sitting between them. The germline CDR1 and CDR2 sequences are MNHEY and SVGAGI. The CDR3 contains 12 residues. CDR3 sequence (DNA): TGTGCCAGCTCGGGACAAAACTATGGCTACACCTTC. It codes for CASSGQNYGYTF.

This chain joins TRBV5-5 and TRBJ2-5, with D maybe TRBD2 (5 bases). V was cut by 0 bases and J by 2 bases, with 8 bases left in between. Germline CDR1 reads SGHKS; CDR2 reads YYEKEE (reference sequence). The CDR3 has 14 residues. The CDR3 DNA follows: TGTGCCAGCAGCTTGGCGGGGTTACAAGAGACCCAGTACTTC. Residues: CASSLAGLQETQYF. Based on the CDR3 plus reference TRBV5-5 and TRBJ2-5, the full variable domain is DAGVTQSPTHLIKTRGQQVTLRCSPISGHKSVSWYQQVLGQGPQFIFQYYEKEERGRGNFPDRFSARQFPNYSSELNVNALLLGDSALYLCASSLAGLQETQYFGPGTRLLVL.

This sequence joins TRBV6-5 and TRBJ2-3, with D maybe TRBD1 (7 bases). With 6 bases removed from V and 5 bases from J, the gap between germline ends came to 15 bases. CDR3 length: 14 amino acids. Germline V gene sequence: CDR1 MNHEY, CDR2 SVGAGI. CDR3 sequence: CASSRTGDLDTQYF. CDR3 DNA sequence: TGTGCCAGCAGCCGCACAGGGGACTTAGATACGCAGTATTTT.

The V call is TRBV10-3, the J call TRBJ2-2, with D perhaps matching TRBD1 or TRBD2 (7 bases each). This CDR3 is built from 15 residues. Germline V lookup: CDR1 ENHRY, CDR2 SYGVKD. V lost 10 bases and J lost 0, with 15 bases in between. CDR3: CATGRDSANTGELFF. For the CDR3, the DNA is TGTGCCACAGGGAGGGACAGTGCGAACACCGGGGAGCTGTTTTTT.

This clone was seen once. This chain links TRBV27 with TRBJ1-2; D ambiguous. This CDR3 region has 14 residues. Germline CDR1 is MNHEY and CDR2 is SMNVEV (reference sequence). Trimming left V 2 bases short and J 4 bases short, with 11 bases between. CDR3 DNA: TGTGCCAGCAGTTTAGTGGACGTCGGCTATGGCTACACCTTC. Amino acid sequence: CASSLVDVGYGYTF.

This clone was recorded only once. This CDR3 reads CSVANRANEQFF. DNA for the CDR3: TGCAGCGTAGCCAACAGGGCCAATGAGCAGTTCTTC. V is TRBV29-1 and J is TRBJ2-1; D is possibly TRBD1 (6 bases). V shed 6 bases and J shed 6 bases, with 12 bases lying between them. From germline, CDR1 is SQVTM and CDR2 ANQGSEA. This CDR3 is 12 amino acids long.

The J gene is TRBJ1-2, the V gene TRBV7-2; D is unresolved. CDR1 is SGHTA, CDR2 FQGNSA, per germline. Trimming stripped 1 base from V and 4 bases from J, with 13 bases between. This CDR3 spans 15 amino acids. The CDR3 nucleotides are TGTGCCAGCAGCTTAGGGGCAGTCACGGGCTATGGCTACACCTTC. Its protein product is CASSLGAVTGYGYTF.

This sequence joins TRBV6-1 and TRBJ2-5; 8 bases map to TRBD2. The trim removed 7 bases at V and 4 bases at J, leaving 8 bases unmatched. Germline V lookup: CDR1 MNHNS, CDR2 SASEGT. The CDR3 runs 14 residues. Here the CDR3 reads CASMGGGPAETQYF. The DNA for the CDR3 is TGTGCCAGCATGGGCGGGGGGCCAGCAGAGACCCAGTACTTC.

The chain combines TRBV27 with TRBJ2-7, with TRBD2 matching 12 bases. J lost 4 bases, V lost 4 bases, and 2 bases had no gene match. CDR3 length equals 14 residues. CDR1 MNHEY and CDR2 SMNVEV come from the germline V gene (reference sequence). CDR3 nucleotides: TGTGCCAGCAGTTCACTAGCGGGGGGTTACGAGCAGTACTTC. Translated, it gives CASSSLAGGYEQYF.

The rearrangement uses TRBV5-1 and TRBJ1-1; D gene ambiguous. Germline-derived CDR1 and CDR2 are SGHRS and YFSETQ. Trimming cost V 0 bases and J 4 bases, with 7 bases left between them. The CDR3 loop spans 13 amino acids. The CDR3 nucleotides read TGCGCCAGCAGCTTGGACGGGAGCACTGAAGCTTTCTTT. It is translated as CASSLDGSTEAFF.

J is TRBJ1-2 and V is TRBV6-5, with 7 bases matching TRBD1. Trimming cost V 6 bases and J 2 bases; bases outside gene matches: 3. CDR1 and CDR2 (germline): MNHEY, SVGAGI. There are 13 residues in the CDR3. In DNA form, the CDR3 reads TGTGCCAGCAGCCCACAGGGGAACTATGGCTACACCTTC. As protein: CASSPQGNYGYTF.

By its share, this clone is medium-sized. V and J are TRBV5-1 and TRBJ2-7, with D possibly being TRBD1 or TRBD2 (5 bases each). Trimming took 4 bases from V and 2 from J, leaving 16 bases between them. This CDR3 has 15 amino acids. Germline-derived CDR1 and CDR2 are SGHRS and YFSETQ. Written as DNA, the CDR3 is TGCGCCAGCAGCCTAGAGGGGCGGATTACCTACGAGCAGTACTTC. Translation gives CASSLEGRITYEQYF.

Only a few counts were recorded for this clone. The chain employs TRBV5-1 and TRBJ2-7; D remains unclear. Germline lookup yields CDR1 SGHRS and CDR2 YFSETQ. Trimming cost V 6 bases and J 1 base, with 17 bases left between them. The CDR3 is made up of 15 amino acids. The CDR3 reads CASTFGHVGSYEQYF. The DNA for the CDR3 is TGCGCCAGCACATTCGGGCACGTCGGTTCCTACGAGCAGTACTTC. Full variable domain (remainder filled in from reference TRBV5-1 and TRBJ2-7): KAGVTQTPRYLIKTRGQQVTLSCSPISGHRSVSWYQQTPGQGLQFLFEYFSETQRNKGNFPGRFSGRQFSNSRSEMNVSTLELGDSALYLCASTFGHVGSYEQYFGPGTRLTVT.

This chain joins TRBV7-9 and TRBJ1-1; D is unresolved. The V end was cut by 2 bases, the J end by 2 bases, with 21 bases between. The germline V gene encodes CDR1 SEHNR and CDR2 FQNEAQ (reference sequence). This CDR3 is built from 18 residues. The CDR3 spells CASSLWPLYGQPNTEAFF. CDR3 in DNA: TGTGCCAGCAGCTTATGGCCTTTGTACGGTCAGCCTAACACTGAAGCTTTCTTT.

The gene calls are TRBV30 and TRBJ1-1; TRBD1 might be the D (5 bases). Germline V CDR1 and CDR2: GTSNPN, SVGIG (reference sequence). The CDR3 totals 13 residues. Deletions cut 3 bases from V and 1 base from J, with 9 bases between. The CDR3 DNA reads TGTGCCTGGAGCGCGACAGCGAACACTGAAGCTTTCTTT. Its translation is CAWSATANTEAFF. Supplemented by reference TRBV30 and TRBJ1-1, the full variable domain reads SQTIHQWPATLVQPVGSPLSLECTVEGTSNPNLYWYRQAAGRGLQLLFYSVGIGQISSEVPQNLSASRPQDRQFILSSKKLLLSDSGFYLCAWSATANTEAFFGQGTRLTVV.